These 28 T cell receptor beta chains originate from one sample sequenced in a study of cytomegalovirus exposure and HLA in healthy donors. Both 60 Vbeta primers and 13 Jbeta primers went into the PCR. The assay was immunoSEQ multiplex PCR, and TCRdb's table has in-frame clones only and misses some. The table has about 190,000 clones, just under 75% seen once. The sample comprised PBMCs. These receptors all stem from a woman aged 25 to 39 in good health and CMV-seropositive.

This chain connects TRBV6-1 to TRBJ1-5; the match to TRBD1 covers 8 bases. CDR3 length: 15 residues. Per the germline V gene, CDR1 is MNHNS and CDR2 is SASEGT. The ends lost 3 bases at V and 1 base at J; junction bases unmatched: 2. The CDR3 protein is CASSDYRGSNQPQHF. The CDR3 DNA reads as TGTGCCAGCAGTGACTACAGGGGGAGCAATCAGCCCCAGCATTTT.

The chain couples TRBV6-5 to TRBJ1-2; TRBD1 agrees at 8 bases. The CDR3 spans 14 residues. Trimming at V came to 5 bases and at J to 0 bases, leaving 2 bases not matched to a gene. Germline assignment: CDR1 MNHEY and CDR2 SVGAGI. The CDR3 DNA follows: TGTGCCAGCAGTATGGACAGGGCTAACTATGGCTACACCTTC. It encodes CASSMDRANYGYTF.

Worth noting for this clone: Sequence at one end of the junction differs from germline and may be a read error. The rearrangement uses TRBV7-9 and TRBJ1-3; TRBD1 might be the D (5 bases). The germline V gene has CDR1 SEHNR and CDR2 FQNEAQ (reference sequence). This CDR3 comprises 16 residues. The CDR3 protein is CSSSPGRASSGNTIYF. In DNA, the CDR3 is TGTTCCAGCAGCCCAGGGAGGGCGAGCTCTGGAAACACCATATATTTT.

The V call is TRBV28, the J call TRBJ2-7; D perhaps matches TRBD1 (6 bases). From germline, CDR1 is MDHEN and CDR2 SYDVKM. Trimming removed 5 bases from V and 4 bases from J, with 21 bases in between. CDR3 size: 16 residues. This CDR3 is CASSPHVGAQSYEQYF. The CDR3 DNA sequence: TGTGCCAGCAGTCCCCATGTGGGGGCCCAATCTTACGAGCAGTACTTC.

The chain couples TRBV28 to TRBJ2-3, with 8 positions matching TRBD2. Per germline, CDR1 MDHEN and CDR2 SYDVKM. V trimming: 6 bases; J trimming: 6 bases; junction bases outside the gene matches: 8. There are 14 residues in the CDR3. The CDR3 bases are TGTGCCAGCAGGGTAGCGGGAACGGCGGATACGCAGTATTTT. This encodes CASRVAGTADTQYF.

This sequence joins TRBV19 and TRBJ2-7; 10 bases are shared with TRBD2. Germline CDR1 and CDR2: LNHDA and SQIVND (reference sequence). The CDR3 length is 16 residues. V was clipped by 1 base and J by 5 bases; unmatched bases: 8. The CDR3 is CASSIGASGSPNEQYF. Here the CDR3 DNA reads TGTGCCAGTAGTATAGGGGCTAGCGGGAGCCCCAACGAGCAGTACTTC.

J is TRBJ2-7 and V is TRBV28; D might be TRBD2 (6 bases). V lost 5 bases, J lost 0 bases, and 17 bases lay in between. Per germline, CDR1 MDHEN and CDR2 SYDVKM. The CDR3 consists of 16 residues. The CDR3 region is CASSAPGLPASYEQYF. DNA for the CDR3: TGTGCCAGCAGTGCCCCGGGACTCCCAGCCTCCTACGAGCAGTACTTC.

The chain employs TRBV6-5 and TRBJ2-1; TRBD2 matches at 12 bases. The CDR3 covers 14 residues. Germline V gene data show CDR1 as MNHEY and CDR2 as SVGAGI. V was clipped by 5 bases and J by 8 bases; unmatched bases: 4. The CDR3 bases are TGTGCCAGCAGTCTAGCGGGAGGGCGGGATGAGCAGTTCTTC. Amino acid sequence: CASSLAGGRDEQFF.

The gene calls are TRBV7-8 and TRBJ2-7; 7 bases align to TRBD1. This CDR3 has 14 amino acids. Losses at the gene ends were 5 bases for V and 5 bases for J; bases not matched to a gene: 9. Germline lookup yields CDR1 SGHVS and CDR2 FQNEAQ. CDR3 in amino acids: CASSHDRVLDEQYF. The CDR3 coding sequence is TGTGCCAGCAGCCACGACAGGGTTCTCGACGAGCAGTACTTC.

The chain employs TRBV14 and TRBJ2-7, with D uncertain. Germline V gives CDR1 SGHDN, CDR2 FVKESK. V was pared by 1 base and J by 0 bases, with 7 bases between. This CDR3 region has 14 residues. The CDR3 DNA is TGTGCCAGCAGCCAAGGACACAACTCCTACGAGCAGTACTTC. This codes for CASSQGHNSYEQYF. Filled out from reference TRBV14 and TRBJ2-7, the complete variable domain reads EAGVTQFPSHSVIEKGQTVTLRCDPISGHDNLYWYRRVMGKEIKFLLHFVKESKQDESGMPNNRFLAERTGGTYSTLKVQPAELEDSGVYFCASSQGHNSYEQYFGPGTRLTVT.

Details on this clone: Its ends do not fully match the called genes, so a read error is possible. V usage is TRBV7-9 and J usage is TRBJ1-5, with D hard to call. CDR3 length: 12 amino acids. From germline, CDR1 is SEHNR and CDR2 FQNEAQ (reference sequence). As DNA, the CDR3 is TGTTCCAGCAGTTCCCTAAATCAGCCCCAGCATTTT. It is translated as CSSSSLNQPQHF.

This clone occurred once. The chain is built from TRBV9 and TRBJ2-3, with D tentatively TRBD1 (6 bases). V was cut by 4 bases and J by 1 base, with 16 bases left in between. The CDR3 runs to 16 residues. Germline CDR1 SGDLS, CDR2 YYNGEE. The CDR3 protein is CASSPRRQARTDTQYF. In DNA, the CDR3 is TGTGCCAGCAGCCCACGGAGACAGGCTCGCACAGATACGCAGTATTTT.

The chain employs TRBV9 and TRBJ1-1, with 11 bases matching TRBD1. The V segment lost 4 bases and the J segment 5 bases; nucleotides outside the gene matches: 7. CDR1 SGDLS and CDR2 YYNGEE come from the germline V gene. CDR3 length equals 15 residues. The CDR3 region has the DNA TGTGCCAGCAGCCTAGGGGGGACAGGGGGAACTGAAGCTTTCTTT. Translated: CASSLGGTGGTEAFF.

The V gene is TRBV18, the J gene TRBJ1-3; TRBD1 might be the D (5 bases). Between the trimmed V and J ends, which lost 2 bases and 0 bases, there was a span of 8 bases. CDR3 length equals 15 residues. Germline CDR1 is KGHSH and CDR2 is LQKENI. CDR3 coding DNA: TGTGCCAGCTCACCAGGGGCCTCCTCTGGAAACACCATATATTTT. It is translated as CASSPGASSGNTIYF.

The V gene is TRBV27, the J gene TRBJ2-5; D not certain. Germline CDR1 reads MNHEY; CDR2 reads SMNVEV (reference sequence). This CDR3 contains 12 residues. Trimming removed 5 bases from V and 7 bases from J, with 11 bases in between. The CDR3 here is CASSKPLGTQYF. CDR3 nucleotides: TGTGCCAGCAGTAAACCCCTAGGGACCCAGTACTTC.

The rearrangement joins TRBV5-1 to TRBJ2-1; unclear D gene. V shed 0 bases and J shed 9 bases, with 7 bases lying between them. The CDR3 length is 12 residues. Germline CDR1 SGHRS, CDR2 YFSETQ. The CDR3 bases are TGCGCCAGCAGCTTGGACGGTCCTGAGCAGTTCTTC. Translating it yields CASSLDGPEQFF.

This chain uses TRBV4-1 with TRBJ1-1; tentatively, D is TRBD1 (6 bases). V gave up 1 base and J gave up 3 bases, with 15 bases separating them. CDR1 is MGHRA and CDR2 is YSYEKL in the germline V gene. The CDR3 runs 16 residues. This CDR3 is CASSQGGGGVDTEAFF. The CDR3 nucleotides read TGCGCCAGCAGCCAAGGAGGAGGGGGGGTGGACACTGAAGCTTTCTTT.

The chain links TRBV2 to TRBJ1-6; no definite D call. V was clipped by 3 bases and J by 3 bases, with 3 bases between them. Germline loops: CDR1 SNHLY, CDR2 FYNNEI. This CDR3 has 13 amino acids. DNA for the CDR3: TGTGCCAGCAGTGACAACTATAATTCACCCCTCCACTTT. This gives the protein CASSDNYNSPLHF.

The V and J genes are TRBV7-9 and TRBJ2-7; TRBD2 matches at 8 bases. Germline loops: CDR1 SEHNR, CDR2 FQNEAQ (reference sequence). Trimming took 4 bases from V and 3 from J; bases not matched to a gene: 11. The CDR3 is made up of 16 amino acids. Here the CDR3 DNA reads TGTGCCAGCAGCTCCCTAGCGGGCGGGACGGGCTACGAGCAGTACTTC. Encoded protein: CASSSLAGGTGYEQYF.

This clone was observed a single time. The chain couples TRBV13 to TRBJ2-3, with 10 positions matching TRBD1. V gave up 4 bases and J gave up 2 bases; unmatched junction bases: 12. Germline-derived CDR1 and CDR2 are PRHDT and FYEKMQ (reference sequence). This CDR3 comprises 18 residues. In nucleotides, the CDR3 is TGTGCCAGCAGCTGGGGACTTGGGACAGGGGATACCACAGATACGCAGTATTTT. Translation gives CASSWGLGTGDTTDTQYF.

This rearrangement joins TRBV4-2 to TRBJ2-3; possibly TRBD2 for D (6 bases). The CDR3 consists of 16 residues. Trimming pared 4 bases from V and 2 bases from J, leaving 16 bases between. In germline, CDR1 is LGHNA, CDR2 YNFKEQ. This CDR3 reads CASSPPAGNLTDTQYF. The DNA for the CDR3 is TGTGCCAGCAGCCCTCCGGCGGGAAATCTCACAGATACGCAGTATTTT.

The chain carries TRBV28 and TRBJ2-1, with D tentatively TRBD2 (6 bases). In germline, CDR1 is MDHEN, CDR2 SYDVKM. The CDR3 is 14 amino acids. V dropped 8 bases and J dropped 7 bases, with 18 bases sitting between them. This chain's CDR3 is CASLRGGGRNEQFF. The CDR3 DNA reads TGTGCCAGCCTTCGGGGAGGAGGGCGGAATGAGCAGTTCTTC. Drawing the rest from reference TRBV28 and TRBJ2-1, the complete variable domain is DVKVTQSSRYLVKRTGEKVFLECVQDMDHENMFWYRQDPGLGLRLIYFSYDVKMKEKGDIPEGYSVSREKKERFSLILESASTNQTSMYLCASLRGGGRNEQFFGPGTRLTVL.

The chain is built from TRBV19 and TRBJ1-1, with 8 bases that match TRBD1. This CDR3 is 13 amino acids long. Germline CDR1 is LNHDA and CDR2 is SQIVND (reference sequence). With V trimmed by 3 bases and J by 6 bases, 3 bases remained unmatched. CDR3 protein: CASSMGTGAEAFF. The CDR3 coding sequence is TGTGCCAGTAGTATGGGGACAGGCGCTGAAGCTTTCTTT.

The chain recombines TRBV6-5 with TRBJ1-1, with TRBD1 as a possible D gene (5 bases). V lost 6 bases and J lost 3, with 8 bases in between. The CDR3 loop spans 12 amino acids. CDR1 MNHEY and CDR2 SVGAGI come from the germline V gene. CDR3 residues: CASSRRDTEAFF. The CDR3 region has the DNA TGTGCCAGCAGCCGCAGGGACACTGAAGCTTTCTTT.

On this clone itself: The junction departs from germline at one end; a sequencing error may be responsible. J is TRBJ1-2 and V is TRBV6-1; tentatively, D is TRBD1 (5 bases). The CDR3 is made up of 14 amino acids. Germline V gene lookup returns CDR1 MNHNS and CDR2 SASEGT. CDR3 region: CASSEERGRRVYTF. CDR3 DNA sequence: TGTGCCAGCAGCGAAGAGCGGGGGAGGAGGGTCTACACCTTC.

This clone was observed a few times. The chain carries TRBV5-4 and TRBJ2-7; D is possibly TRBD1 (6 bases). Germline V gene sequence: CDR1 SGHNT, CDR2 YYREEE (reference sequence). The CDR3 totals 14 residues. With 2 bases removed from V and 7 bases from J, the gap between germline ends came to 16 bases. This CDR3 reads CASSLTRQAGEQYF. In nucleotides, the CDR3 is TGTGCCAGCAGCTTAACACGACAGGCGGGTGAGCAGTACTTC.

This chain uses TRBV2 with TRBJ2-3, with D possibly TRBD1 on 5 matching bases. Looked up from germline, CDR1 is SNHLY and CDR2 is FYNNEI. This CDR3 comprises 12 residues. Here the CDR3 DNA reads TGTGCTAGGGGTAGCCTATCAGATACGCAGTATTTT. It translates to CARGSLSDTQYF. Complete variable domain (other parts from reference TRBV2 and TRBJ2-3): EPEVTQTPSHQVTQMGQEVILRCVPISNHLYFYWYRQILGQKVEFLVSFYNNEISEKSEIFDDQFSVERPDGSNFTLKIRSTKLEDSAMYFCARGSLSDTQYFGPGTRLTVL.

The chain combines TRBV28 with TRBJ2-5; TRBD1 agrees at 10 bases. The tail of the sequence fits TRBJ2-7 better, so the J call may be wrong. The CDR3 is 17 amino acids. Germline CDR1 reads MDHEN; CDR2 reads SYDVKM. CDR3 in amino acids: CASNFITGQGVWYEQYF. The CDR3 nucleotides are TGTGCCAGCAATTTTATAACAGGACAGGGGGTCTGGTACGAGCAGTACTTC.